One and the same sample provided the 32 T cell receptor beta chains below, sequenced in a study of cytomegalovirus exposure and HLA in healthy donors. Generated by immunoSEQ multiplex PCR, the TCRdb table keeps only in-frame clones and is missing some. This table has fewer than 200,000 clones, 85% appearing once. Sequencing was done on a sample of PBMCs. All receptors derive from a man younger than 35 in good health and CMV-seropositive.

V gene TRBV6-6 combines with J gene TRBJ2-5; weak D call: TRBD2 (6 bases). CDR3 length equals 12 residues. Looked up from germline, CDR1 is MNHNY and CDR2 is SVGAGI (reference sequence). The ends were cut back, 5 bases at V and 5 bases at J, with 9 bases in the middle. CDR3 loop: CASSASEETQYF. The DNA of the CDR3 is TGTGCCAGCAGTGCTAGCGAGGAGACCCAGTACTTC.

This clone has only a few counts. The CDR3 coding sequence is TGTGCCAGCGGGGCTAGCGGGTCCTACGAGCAGTACTTC. This codes for CASGASGSYEQYF. This chain joins TRBV5-4 and TRBJ2-7; TRBD2 agrees at 8 bases. There are 13 residues in the CDR3. V shed 7 bases and J 1 base; nucleotides not matched to a gene: 4. Germline V lookup: CDR1 SGHNT, CDR2 YYREEE (reference sequence). The entire variable domain, with the rest obtained from reference TRBV5-4 and TRBJ2-7, is as follows: ETGVTQSPTHLIKTRGQQVTLRCSSQSGHNTVSWYQQALGQGPQFIFQYYREEENGRGNFPPRFSGLQFPNYSSELNVNALELDDSALYLCASGASGSYEQYFGPGTRLTVT.

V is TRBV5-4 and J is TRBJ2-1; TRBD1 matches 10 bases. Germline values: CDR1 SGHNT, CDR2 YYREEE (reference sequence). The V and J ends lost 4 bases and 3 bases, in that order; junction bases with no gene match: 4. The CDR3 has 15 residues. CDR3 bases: TGTGCCAGCAGCCTTGGACAGGGGGGCTACAATGAGCAGTTCTTC. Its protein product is CASSLGQGGYNEQFF.

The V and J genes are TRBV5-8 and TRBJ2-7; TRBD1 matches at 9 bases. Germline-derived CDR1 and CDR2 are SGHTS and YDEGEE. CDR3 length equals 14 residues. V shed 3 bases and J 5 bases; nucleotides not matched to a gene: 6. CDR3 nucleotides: TGTGCCAGCAGCTGGGGGACAGGGAGTGACGAGCAGTACTTC. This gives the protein CASSWGTGSDEQYF.

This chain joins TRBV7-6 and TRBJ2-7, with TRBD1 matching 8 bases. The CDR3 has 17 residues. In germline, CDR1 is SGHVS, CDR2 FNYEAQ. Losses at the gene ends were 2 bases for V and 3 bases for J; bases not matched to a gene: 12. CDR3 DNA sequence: TGTGCCAGCAGCTTATCCCCCTCAGGGGGCGAACGCTACGAGCAGTACTTC. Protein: CASSLSPSGGERYEQYF.

The CDR3 nucleotides read TGTGCCAGCAGCCTGACAGATGCTAATGAAAAACTGTTTTTT. Translating gives CASSLTDANEKLFF. This chain links TRBV28 with TRBJ1-4, with TRBD1 as a possible D gene (5 bases). The germline V gene encodes CDR1 MDHEN and CDR2 SYDVKM. V was cut by 6 bases and J by 3 bases, with 11 bases left in between. The CDR3 spans 14 residues. The full variable domain, completed using reference TRBV28 and TRBJ1-4, is DVKVTQSSRYLVKRTGEKVFLECVQDMDHENMFWYRQDPGLGLRLIYFSYDVKMKEKGDIPEGYSVSREKKERFSLILESASTNQTSMYLCASSLTDANEKLFFGSGTQLSVL.

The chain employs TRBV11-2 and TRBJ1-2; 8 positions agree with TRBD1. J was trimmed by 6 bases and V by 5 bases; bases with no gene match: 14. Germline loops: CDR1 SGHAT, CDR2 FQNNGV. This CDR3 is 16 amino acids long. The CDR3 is CASSTHDRGPSNGYTF. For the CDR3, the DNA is TGTGCCAGCAGCACCCACGACAGGGGCCCTTCGAATGGCTACACCTTC.

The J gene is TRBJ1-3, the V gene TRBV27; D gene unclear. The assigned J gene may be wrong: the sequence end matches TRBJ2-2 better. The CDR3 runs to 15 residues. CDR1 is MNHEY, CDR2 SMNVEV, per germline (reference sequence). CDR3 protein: CASSLFSRTAGELFF. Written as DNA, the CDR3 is TGTGCCAGCAGTTTATTTTCCCGCACCGCCGGGGAGCTGTTTTTT.

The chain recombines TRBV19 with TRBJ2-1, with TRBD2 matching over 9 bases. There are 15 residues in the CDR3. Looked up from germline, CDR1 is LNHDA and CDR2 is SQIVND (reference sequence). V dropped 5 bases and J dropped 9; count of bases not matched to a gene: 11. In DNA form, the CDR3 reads TGTGCCAGTAGTTCTCCGGGACTAGCCCTGTTTGAGCAGTTCTTC. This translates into CASSSPGLALFEQFF.

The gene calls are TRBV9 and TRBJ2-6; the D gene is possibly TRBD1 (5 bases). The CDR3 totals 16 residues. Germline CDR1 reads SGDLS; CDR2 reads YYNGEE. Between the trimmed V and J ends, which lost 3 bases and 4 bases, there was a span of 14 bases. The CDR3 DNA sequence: TGTGCCAGCAGCGGTCAGGGTCATCCAGGGGCCAACGTCCTGACTTTC. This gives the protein CASSGQGHPGANVLTF.

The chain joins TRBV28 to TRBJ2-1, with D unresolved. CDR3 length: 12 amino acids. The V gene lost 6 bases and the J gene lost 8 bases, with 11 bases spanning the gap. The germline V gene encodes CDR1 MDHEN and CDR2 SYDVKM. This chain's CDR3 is CASRPPGDEQFF. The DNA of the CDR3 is TGTGCCAGCAGGCCCCCCGGAGATGAGCAGTTCTTC.

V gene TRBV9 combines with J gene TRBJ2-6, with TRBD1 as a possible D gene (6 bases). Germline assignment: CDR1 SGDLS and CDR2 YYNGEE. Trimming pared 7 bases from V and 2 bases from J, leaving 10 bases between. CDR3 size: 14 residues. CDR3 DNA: TGTGCCAGCTCAGACAGGACTGGGGCCAACGTCCTGACTTTC. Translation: CASSDRTGANVLTF.

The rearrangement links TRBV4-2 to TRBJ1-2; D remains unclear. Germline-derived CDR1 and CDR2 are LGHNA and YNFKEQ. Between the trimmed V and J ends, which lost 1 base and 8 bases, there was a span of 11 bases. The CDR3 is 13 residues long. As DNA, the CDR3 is TGTGCCAGCAGCCAAGGAGACGGAGGGGGCTACACCTTC. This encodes CASSQGDGGGYTF.

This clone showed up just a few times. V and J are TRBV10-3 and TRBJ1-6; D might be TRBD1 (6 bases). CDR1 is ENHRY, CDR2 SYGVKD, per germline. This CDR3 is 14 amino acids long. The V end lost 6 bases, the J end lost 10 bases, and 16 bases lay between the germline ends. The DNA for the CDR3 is TGTGCCATCAGGAGGGGGGGGATTACCTCACCCCTCCACTTT. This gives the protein CAIRRGGITSPLHF.

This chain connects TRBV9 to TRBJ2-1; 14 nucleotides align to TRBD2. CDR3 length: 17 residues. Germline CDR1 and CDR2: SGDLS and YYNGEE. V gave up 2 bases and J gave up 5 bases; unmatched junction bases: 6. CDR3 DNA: TGTGCCAGCAGCGTGACTAGCGGGGGGGCTGGTAACAATGAGCAGTTCTTC. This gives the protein CASSVTSGGAGNNEQFF.

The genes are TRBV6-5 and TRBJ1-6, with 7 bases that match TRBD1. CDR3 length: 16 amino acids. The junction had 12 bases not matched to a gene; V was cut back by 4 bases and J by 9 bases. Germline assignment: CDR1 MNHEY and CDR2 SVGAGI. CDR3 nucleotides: TGTGCCAGCAGTTCGACAGGGTATACCGCTGGTTCACCCCTCCACTTT. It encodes CASSSTGYTAGSPLHF.

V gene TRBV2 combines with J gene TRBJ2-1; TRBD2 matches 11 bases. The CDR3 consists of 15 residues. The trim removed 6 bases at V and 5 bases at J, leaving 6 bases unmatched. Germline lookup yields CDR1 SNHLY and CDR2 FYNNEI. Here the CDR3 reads CASSLLAGANNEQFF. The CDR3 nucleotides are TGTGCCAGCAGCTTACTAGCGGGAGCGAACAATGAGCAGTTCTTC.

CDR3 sequence reads: CASSELAGEQYF. DNA for the CDR3: TGTGCCAGCAGTGAACTGGCGGGAGAGCAGTACTTC. The V and J genes are TRBV2 and TRBJ2-7; tentatively, D is TRBD2 (6 bases). Germline values: CDR1 SNHLY, CDR2 FYNNEI. The V end was cut by 2 bases, the J end by 7 bases, with 9 bases between. The CDR3 length is 12 residues.

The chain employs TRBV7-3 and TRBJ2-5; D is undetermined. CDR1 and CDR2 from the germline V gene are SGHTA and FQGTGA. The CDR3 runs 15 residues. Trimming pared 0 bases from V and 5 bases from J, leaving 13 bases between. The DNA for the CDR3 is TGTGCCAGCAGCTTAACGAATGCCCCAGCGGAGACCCAGTACTTC. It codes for CASSLTNAPAETQYF.

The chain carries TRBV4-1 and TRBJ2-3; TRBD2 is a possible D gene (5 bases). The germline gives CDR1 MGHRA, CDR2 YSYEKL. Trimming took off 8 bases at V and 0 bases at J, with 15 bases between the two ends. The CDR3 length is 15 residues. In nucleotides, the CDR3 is TGCGCCAGCCTGGCTTATTGGACTAGCACAGATACGCAGTATTTT. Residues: CASLAYWTSTDTQYF.

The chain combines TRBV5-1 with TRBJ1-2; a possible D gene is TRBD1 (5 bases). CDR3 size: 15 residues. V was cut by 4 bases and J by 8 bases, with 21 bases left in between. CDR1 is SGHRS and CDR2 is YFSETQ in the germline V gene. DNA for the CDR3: TGCGCCAGCAGCGCCGTGGCAGACAGCCGTCTCGGCTACACCTTC. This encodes CASSAVADSRLGYTF.

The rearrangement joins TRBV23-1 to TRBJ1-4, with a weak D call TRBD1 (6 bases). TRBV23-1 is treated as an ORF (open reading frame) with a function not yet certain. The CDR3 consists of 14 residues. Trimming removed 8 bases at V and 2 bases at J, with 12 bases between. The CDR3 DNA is TGCGCCAGCCTCGAAGGGGGTACTAATGAAAAACTGTTTTTT. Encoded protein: CASLEGGTNEKLFF.

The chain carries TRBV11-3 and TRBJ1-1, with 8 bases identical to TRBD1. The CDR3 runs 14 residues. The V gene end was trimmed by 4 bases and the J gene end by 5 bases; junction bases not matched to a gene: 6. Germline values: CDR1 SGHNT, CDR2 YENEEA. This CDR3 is CASSSGGYLTEAFF. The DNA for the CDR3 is TGTGCCAGCAGCTCAGGGGGCTATTTAACTGAAGCTTTCTTT.

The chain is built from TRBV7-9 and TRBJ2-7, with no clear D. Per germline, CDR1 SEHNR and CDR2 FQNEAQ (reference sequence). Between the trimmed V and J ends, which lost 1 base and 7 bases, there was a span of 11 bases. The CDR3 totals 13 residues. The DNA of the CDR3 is TGTGCCAGCAGCTTAGGGGTGGCTAGAGAGCAGTACTTC. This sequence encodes CASSLGVAREQYF.

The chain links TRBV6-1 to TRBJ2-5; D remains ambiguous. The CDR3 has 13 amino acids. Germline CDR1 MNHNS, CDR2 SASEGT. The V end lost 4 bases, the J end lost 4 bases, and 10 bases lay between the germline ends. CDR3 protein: CASSVLFGETQYF. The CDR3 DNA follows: TGTGCCAGCAGTGTCCTCTTCGGAGAGACCCAGTACTTC.

The CDR3 region is CASSFTVGETQYF. The CDR3 DNA reads TGTGCCAGCAGTTTCACAGTTGGAGAGACCCAGTACTTC. The chain recombines TRBV6-5 with TRBJ2-5; no clear D gene. V was trimmed by 4 bases and J by 4 bases, leaving 10 bases between them. This CDR3 is built from 13 residues. CDR1 and CDR2 from the germline V gene are MNHEY and SVGAGI.

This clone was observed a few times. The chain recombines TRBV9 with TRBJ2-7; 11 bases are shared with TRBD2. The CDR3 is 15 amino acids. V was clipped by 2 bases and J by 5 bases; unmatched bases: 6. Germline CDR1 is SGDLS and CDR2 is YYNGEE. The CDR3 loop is CASSVSPGLADEQYF. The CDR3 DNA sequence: TGTGCCAGCAGCGTTTCTCCGGGACTAGCGGACGAGCAGTACTTC.

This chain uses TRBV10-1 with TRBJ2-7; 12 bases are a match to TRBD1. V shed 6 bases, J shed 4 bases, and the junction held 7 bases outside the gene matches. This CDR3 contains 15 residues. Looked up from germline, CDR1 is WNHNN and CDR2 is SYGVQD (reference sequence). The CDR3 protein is CASRGQGASGYEQYF. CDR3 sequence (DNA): TGCGCCAGCAGGGGACAGGGGGCGTCTGGTTACGAGCAGTACTTC.

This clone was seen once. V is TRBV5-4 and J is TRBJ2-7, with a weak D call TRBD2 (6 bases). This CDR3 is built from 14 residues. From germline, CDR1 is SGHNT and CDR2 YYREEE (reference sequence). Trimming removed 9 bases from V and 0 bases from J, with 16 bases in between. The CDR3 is CATQRDFSSYEQYF. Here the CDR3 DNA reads TGTGCCACCCAAAGGGACTTTAGCTCCTACGAGCAGTACTTC.

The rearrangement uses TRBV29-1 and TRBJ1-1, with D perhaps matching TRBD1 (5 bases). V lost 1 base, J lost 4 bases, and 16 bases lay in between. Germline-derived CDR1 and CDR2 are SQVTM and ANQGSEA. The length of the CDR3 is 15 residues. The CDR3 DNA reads TGCAGCGTTGAAGTTAGAGGCAGGGAGGCCACTGAAGCTTTCTTT. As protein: CSVEVRGREATEAFF.

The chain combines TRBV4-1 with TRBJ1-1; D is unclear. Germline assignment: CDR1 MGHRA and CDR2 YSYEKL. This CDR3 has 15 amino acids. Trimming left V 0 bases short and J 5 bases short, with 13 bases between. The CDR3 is CASSQDPLGRTEAFF. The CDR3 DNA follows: TGCGCCAGCAGCCAAGACCCATTGGGGAGAACTGAAGCTTTCTTT.

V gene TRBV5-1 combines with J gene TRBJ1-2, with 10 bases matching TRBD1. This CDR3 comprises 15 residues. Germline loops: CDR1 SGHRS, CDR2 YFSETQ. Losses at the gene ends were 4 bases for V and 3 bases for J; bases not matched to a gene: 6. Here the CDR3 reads CASSGRDRGDYGYTF. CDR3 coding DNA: TGCGCCAGCAGCGGAAGGGACAGGGGAGACTATGGCTACACCTTC.